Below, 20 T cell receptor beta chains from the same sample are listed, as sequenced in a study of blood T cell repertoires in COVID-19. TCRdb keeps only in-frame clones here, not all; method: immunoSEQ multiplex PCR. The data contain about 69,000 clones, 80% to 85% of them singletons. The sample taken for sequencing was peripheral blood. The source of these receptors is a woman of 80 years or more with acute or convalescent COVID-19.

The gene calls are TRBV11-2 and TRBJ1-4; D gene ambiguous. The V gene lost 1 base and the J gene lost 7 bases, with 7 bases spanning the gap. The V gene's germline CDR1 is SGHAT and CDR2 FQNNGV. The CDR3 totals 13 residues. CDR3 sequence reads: CASSLVRSEKLFF. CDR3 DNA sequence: TGTGCCAGCAGCTTAGTGAGGAGTGAAAAACTGTTTTTT.

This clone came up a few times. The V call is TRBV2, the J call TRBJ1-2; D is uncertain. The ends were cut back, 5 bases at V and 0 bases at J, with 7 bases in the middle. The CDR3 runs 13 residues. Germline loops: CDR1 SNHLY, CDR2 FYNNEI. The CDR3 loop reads CASSRTANYGYTF. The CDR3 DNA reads TGTGCCAGCAGTAGAACGGCTAACTATGGCTACACCTTC.

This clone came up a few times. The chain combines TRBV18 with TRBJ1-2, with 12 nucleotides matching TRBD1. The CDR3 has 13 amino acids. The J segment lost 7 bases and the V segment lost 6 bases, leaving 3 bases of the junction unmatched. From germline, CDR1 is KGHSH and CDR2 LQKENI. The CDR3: CASSRDRGPGYTF. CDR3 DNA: TGTGCCAGCTCCCGGGACAGGGGGCCTGGCTACACCTTC.

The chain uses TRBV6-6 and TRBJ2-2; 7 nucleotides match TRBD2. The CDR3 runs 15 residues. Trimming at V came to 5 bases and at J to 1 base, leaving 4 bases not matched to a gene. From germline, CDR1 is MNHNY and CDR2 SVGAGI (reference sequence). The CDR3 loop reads CASSLRGENTGELFF. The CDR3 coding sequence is TGTGCCAGCAGTCTACGGGGGGAGAACACCGGGGAGCTGTTTTTT.

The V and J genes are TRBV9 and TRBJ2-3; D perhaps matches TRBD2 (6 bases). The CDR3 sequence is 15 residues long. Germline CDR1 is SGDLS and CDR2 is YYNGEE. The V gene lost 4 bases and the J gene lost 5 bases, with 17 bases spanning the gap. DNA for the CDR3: TGTGCCAGCAGCAGTCGGGAGTCGGTTCTAGATACGCAGTATTTT. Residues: CASSSRESVLDTQYF.

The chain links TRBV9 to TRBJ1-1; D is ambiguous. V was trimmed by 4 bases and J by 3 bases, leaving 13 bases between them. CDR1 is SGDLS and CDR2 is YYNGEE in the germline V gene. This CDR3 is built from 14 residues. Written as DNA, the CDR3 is TGTGCCAGCAGCCCTTGGACGGGGTACACTGAAGCTTTCTTT. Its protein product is CASSPWTGYTEAFF.

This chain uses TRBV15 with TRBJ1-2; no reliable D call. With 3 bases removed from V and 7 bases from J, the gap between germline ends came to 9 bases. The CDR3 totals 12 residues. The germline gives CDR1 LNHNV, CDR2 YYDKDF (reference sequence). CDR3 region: CATSSLPTGYTF. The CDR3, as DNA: TGTGCCACCAGCAGTCTCCCTACTGGCTACACCTTC.

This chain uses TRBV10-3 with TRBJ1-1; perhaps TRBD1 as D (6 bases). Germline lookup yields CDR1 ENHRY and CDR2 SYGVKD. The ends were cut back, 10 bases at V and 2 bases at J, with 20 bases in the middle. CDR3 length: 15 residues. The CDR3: CATADLQGVNTEAFF. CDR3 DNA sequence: TGTGCCACCGCCGATCTACAGGGAGTTAACACTGAAGCTTTCTTT.

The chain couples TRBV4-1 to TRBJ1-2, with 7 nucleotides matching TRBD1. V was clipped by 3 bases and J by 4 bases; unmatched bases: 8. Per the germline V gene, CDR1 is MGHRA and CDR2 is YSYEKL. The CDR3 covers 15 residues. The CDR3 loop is CASSHKGGSAYGYTF. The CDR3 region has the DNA TGCGCCAGCAGCCACAAAGGGGGCAGTGCCTATGGCTACACCTTC.

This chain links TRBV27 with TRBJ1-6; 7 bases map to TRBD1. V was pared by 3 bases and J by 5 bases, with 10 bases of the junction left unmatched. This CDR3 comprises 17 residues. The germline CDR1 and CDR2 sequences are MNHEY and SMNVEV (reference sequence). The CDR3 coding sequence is TGTGCCAGCAGTTTGAAACCCAGGGGGGCCAATAATTCACCCCTCCACTTT. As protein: CASSLKPRGANNSPLHF.

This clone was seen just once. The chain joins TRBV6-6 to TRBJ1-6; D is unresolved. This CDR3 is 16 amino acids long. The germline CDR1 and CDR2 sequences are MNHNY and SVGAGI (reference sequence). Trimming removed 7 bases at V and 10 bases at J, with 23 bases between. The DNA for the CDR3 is TGTGCCAGCATCAACTATCGGGTTACCTCCAGCTCACCCCTCCACTTT. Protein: CASINYRVTSSSPLHF.

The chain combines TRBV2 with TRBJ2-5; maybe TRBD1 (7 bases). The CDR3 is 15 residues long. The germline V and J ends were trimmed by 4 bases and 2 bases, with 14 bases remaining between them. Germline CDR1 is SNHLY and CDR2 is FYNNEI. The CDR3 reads CASSVVRGEQETQYF. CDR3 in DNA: TGTGCCAGCAGTGTGGTCAGGGGGGAGCAAGAGACCCAGTACTTC.

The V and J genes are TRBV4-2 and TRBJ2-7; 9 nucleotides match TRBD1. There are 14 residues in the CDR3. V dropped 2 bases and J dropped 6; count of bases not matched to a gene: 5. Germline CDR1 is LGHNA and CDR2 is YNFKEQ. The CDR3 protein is CASSQRDRAAEQYF. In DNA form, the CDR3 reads TGTGCCAGCAGCCAAAGGGACAGGGCAGCCGAGCAGTACTTC.

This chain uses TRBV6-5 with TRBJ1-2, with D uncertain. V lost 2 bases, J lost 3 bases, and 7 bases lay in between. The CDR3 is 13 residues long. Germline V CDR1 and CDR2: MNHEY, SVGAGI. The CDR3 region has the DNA TGTGCCAGCAGTTACGGGCCAGACTATGGCTACACCTTC. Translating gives CASSYGPDYGYTF.

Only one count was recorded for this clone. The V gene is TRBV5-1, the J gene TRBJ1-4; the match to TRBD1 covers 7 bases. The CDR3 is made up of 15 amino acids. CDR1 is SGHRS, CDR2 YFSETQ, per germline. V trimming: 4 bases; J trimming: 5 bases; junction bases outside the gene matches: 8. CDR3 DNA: TGCGCCAGCAGCGGGTTACAGGGGAGGAATGAAAAACTGTTTTTT. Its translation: CASSGLQGRNEKLFF.

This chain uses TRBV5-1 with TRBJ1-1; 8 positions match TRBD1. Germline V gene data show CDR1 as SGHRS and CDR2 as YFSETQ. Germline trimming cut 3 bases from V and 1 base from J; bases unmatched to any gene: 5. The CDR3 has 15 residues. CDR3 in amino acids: CASSSMGQANTEAFF. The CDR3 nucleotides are TGCGCCAGCAGCTCCATGGGACAGGCGAACACTGAAGCTTTCTTT. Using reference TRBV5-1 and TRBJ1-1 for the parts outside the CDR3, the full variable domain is KAGVTQTPRYLIKTRGQQVTLSCSPISGHRSVSWYQQTPGQGLQFLFEYFSETQRNKGNFPGRFSGRQFSNSRSEMNVSTLELGDSALYLCASSSMGQANTEAFFGQGTRLTVV.

The CDR3 DNA follows: TGCGCCAGCAGCTTGGGGCAGGGGTACACCTTC. Amino acid sequence: CASSLGQGYTF. The chain joins TRBV5-1 to TRBJ1-2; D is possibly TRBD1 (6 bases). V lost 0 bases to trimming and J lost 11 bases, with 8 bases between them. Looked up from germline, CDR1 is SGHRS and CDR2 is YFSETQ. The CDR3 contains 11 residues.

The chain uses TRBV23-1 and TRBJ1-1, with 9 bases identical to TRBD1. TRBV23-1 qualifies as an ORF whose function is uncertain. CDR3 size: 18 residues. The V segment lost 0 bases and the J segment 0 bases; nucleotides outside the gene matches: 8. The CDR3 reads CASSQSNRGPDLNTEAFF. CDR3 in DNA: TGCGCCAGCAGTCAATCTAACAGGGGGCCGGATTTGAACACTGAAGCTTTCTTT.

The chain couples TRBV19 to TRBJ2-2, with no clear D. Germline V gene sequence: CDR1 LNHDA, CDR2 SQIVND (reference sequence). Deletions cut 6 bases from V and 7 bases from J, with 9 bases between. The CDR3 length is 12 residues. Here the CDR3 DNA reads TGTGCCAGTAGACCGGTGAGCGGGGAGCTGTTTTTT. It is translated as CASRPVSGELFF.

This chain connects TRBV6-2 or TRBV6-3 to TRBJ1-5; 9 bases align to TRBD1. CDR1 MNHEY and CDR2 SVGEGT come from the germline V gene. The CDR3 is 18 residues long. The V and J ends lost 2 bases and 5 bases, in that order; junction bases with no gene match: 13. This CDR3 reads CASSYRRQGGGIDQPQHF. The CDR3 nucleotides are TGTGCCAGCAGTTACCGCCGACAGGGGGGCGGAATTGATCAGCCCCAGCATTTT.